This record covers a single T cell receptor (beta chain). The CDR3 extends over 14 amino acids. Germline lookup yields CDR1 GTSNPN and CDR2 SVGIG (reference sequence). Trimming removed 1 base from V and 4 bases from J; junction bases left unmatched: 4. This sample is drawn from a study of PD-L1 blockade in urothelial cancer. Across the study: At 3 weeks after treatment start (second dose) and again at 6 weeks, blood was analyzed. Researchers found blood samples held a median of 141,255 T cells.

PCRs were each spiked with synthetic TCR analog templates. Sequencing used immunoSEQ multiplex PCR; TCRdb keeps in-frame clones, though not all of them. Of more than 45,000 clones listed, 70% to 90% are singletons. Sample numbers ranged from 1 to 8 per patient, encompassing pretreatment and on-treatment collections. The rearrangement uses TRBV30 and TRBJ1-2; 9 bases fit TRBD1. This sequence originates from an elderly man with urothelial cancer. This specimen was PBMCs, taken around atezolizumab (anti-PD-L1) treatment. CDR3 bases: TGTGCCTGGAGTGAGGGACAGGGAGGCTATGGCTACACCTTC. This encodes CAWSEGQGGYGYTF.